The sequence of this T cell receptor (beta chain) was determined in a study of cytomegalovirus exposure and HLA in healthy donors. On the study more broadly: HLA-typed donors were the source of 80 million to 90 million unique TCRs, which an early data release held.

Germline-derived CDR1 and CDR2 are WNHNN and SYGVQD (reference sequence). V was clipped by 5 bases and J by 4 bases; unmatched bases: 12. This CDR3 region has 17 residues. Notes on this clone: Its cognate antigen is unknown.

Overall study findings and caveats: Many donors shared some public TCRs, even though most TCR sequences were rare. A few CMV-associated chains were confirmed in vitro to be specific for CMV antigens. A highly shared variant cluster was judged a likely technical artifact.

The PCR ran on 60 Vbeta and 13 Jbeta primers. Profiling relied on immunoSEQ multiplex PCR, and the TCRdb table lists in-frame clones only, not all of them. Its table lists 200,000 or so clones. The specimen sequenced was PBMCs. V and J are TRBV10-1 and TRBJ2-7, with 12 bases matching TRBD2. The source is a boy between 5 and 17 years old in good health and CMV-seronegative. The CDR3 region is CASSSGTSGCIAYEQYF. The CDR3 DNA follows: TGCGCCAGCAGTTCCGGGACTAGCGGGTGTATCGCGTACGAGCAGTACTTC.